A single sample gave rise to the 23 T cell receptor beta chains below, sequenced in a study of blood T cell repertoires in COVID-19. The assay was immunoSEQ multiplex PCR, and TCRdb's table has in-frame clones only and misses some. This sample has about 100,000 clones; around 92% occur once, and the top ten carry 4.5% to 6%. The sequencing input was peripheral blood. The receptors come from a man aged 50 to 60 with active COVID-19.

CDR3 amino acids: CASSPRGLAAVQETQYF. CDR3 nucleotides: TGTGCCAGCAGCCCTCGGGGCCTAGCGGCCGTACAAGAGACCCAGTACTTC. The V gene is TRBV9, the J gene TRBJ2-5; TRBD2 matches at 7 bases. Germline V CDR1 and CDR2: SGDLS, YYNGEE. Trimming at V came to 4 bases and at J to 2 bases, leaving 14 bases not matched to a gene. The CDR3 covers 17 residues.

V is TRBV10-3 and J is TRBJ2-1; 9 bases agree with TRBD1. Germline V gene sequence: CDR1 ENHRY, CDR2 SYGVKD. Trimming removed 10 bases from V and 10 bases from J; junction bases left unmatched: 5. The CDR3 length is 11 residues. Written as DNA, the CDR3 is TGTGCCACACAGGGGGCTTGGGAGCAGTTCTTC. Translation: CATQGAWEQFF.

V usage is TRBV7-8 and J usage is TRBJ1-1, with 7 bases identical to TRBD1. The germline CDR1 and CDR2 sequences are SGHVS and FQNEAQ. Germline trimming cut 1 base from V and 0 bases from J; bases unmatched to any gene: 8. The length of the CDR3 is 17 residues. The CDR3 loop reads CASSLVKTGLMNTEAFF. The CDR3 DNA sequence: TGTGCCAGCAGCTTAGTCAAGACAGGGCTGATGAACACTGAAGCTTTCTTT.

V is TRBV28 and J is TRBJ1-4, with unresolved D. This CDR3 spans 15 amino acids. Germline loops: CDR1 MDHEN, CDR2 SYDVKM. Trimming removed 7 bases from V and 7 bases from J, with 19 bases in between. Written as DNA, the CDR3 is TGTGCCAGCAACCCCGACACCCCTGGAAGTGAAAAACTGTTTTTT. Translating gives CASNPDTPGSEKLFF.

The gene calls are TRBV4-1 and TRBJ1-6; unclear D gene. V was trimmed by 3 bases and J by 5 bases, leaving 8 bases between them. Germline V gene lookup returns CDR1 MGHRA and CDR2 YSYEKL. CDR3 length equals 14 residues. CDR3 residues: CASSQREDNSPLHF. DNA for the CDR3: TGCGCCAGCAGCCAGCGAGAAGATAATTCACCCCTCCACTTT.

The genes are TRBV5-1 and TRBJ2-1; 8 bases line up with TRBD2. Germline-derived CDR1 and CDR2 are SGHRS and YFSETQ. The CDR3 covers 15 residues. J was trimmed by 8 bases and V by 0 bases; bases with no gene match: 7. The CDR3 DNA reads TGCGCCAGCAGCTTGGGTCCGGCGGGAGGTGATGAGCAGTTCTTC. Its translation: CASSLGPAGGDEQFF.

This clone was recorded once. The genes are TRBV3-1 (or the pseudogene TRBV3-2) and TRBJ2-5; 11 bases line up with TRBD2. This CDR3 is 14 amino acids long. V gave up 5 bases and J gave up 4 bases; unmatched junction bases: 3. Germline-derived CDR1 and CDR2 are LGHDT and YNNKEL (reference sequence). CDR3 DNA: TGTGCCAGCAGCTCAGGGACTAGCGGAGAGACCCAGTACTTC. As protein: CASSSGTSGETQYF.

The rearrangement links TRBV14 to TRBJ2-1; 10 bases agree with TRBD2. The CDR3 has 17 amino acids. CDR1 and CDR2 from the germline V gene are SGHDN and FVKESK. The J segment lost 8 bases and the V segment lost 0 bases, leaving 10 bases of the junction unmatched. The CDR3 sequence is CASSQEGLAGDIDEQFF. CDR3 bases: TGTGCCAGCAGCCAAGAAGGGCTAGCGGGAGATATCGATGAGCAGTTCTTC.

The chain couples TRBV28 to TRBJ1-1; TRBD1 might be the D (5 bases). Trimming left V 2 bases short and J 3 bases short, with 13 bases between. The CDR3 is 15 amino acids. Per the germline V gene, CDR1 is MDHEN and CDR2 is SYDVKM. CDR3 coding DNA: TGTGCCAGCAGTTTACAGGGACTCCAATACACTGAAGCTTTCTTT. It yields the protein CASSLQGLQYTEAFF.

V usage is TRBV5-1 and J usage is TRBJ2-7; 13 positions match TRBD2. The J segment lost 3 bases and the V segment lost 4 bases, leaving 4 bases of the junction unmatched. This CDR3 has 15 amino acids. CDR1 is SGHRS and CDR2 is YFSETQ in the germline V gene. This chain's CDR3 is CASSPGTSGIYEQYF. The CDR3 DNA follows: TGCGCCAGCAGCCCCGGGACTAGCGGGATCTACGAGCAGTACTTC.

The CDR3 loop reads CATSDPEAPSNQPQHF. As DNA, the CDR3 is TGTGCCACCAGTGACCCTGAGGCCCCCAGCAATCAGCCCCAGCATTTT. The chain joins TRBV24-1 to TRBJ1-5, with D unresolved. There are 16 residues in the CDR3. Germline V gene sequence: CDR1 KGHDR, CDR2 SFDVKD. V shed 4 bases and J shed 1 base, with 13 bases lying between them.

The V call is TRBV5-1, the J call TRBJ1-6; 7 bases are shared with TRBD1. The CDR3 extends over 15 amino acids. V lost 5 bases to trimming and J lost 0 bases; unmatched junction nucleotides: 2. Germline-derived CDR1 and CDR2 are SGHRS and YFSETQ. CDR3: CASSRDSSYNSPLHF. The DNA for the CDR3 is TGCGCCAGCAGTCGGGACAGCTCCTATAATTCACCCCTCCACTTT.

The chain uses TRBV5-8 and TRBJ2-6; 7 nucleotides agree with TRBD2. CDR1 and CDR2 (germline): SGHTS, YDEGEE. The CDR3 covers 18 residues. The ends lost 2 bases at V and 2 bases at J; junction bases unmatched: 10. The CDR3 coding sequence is TGTGCCAGCAGCTTCGAGACTAGCTTGTTTCCTGGGGCCAACGTCCTGACTTTC. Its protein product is CASSFETSLFPGANVLTF.

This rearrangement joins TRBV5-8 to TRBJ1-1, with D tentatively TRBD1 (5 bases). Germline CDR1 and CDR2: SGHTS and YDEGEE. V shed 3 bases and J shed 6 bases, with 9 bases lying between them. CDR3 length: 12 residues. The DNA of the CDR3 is TGTGCCAGCAGCTCTCAGGGCGCTGAAGCTTTCTTT. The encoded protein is CASSSQGAEAFF.

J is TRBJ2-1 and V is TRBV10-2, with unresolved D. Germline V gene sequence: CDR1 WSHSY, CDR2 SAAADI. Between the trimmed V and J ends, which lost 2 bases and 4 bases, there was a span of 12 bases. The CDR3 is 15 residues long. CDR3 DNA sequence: TGCGCCAGCAGTGAGGTGCCCTACGGGTACAATGAGCAGTTCTTC. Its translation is CASSEVPYGYNEQFF.

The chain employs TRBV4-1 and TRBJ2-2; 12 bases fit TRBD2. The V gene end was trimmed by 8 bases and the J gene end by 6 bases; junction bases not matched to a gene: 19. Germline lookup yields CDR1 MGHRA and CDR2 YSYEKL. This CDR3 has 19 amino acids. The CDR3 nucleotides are TGCGCCAGCCTCCCCCGGGCTAGCGGGAGGGCCGCGGTAGCCGGGGAGCTGTTTTTT. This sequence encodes CASLPRASGRAAVAGELFF.

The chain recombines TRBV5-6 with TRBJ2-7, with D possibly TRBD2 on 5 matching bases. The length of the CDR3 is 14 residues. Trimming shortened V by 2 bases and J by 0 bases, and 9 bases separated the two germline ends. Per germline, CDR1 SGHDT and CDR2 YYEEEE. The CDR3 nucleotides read TGTGCCAGCAGCTTTGGGGAGAGCTCCTACGAGCAGTACTTC. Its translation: CASSFGESSYEQYF.

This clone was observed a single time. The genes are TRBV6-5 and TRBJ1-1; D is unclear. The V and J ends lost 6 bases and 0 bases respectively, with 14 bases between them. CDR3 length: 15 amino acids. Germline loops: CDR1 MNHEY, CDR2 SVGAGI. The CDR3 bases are TGTGCCAGCAGCTCCCCGGCGGGATTGAACACTGAAGCTTTCTTT. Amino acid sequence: CASSSPAGLNTEAFF.

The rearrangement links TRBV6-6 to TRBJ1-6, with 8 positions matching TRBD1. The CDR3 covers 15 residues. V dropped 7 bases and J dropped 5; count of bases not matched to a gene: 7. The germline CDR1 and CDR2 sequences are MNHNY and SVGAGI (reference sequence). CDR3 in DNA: TGTGCCAGCACGCATGGACAGGGCCATAATTCACCCCTCCACTTT. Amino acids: CASTHGQGHNSPLHF.

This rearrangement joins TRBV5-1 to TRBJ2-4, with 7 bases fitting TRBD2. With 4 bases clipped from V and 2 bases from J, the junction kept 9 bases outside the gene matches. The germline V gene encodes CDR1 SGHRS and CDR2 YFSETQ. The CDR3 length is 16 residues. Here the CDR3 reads CASSLGGQLTKNIQYF. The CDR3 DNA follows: TGCGCCAGCAGCCTGGGAGGGCAGTTGACCAAAAACATTCAGTACTTC.

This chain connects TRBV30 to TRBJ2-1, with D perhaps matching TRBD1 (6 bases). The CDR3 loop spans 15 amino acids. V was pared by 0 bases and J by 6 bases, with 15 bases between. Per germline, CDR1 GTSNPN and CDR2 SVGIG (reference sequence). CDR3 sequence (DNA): TGTGCCTGGAGTGTATTTGGGGGCAGGCTCAATGAGCAGTTCTTC. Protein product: CAWSVFGGRLNEQFF.

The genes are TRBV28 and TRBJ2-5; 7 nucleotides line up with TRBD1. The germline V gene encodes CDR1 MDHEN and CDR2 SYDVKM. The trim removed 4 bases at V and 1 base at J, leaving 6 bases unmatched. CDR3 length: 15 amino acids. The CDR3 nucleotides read TGTGCCAGCAGTTACCCCGGGACAGCCCAAGAGACCCAGTACTTC. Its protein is CASSYPGTAQETQYF.

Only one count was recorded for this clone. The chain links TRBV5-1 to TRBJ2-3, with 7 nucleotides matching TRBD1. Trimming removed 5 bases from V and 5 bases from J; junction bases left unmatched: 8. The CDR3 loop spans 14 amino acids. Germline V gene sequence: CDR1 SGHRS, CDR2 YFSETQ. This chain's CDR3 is CASSMTGLGDTQYF. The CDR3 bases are TGCGCCAGCAGTATGACAGGGCTCGGAGATACGCAGTATTTT.